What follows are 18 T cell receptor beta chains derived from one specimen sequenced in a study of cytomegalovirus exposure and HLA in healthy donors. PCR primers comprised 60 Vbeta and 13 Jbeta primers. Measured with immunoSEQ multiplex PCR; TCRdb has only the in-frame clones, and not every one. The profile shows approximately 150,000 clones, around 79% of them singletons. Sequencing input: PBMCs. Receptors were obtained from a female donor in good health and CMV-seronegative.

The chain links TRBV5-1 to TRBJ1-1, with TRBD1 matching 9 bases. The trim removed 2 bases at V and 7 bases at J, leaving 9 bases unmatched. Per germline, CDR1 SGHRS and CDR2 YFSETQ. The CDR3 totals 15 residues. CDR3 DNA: TGCGCCAGCAGCTTTTTTGGACAGGGGACAGGTGAAGCTTTCTTT. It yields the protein CASSFFGQGTGEAFF. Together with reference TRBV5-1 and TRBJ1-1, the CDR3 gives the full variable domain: KAGVTQTPRYLIKTRGQQVTLSCSPISGHRSVSWYQQTPGQGLQFLFEYFSETQRNKGNFPGRFSGRQFSNSRSEMNVSTLELGDSALYLCASSFFGQGTGEAFFGQGTRLTVV.

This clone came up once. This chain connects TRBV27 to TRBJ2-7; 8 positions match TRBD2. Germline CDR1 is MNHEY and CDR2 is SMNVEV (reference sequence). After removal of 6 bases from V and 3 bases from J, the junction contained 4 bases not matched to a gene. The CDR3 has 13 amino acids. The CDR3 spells CASRGLGNYEQYF. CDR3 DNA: TGTGCCAGCAGGGGACTAGGCAACTACGAGCAGTACTTC.

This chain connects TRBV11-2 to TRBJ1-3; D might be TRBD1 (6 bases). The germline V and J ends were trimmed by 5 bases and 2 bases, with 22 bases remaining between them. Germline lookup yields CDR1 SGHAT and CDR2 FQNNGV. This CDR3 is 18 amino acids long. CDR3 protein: CASSLRARGSRAGNTIYF. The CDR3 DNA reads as TGTGCCAGCAGCCTGAGGGCCAGGGGTTCAAGGGCTGGAAACACCATATATTTT.

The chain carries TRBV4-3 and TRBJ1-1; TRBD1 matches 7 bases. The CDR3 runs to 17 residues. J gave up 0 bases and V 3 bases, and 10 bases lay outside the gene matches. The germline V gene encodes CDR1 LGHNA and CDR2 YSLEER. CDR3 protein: CASSHPPGQQLNTEAFF. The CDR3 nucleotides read TGCGCCAGCAGCCATCCCCCGGGACAGCAATTGAACACTGAAGCTTTCTTT.

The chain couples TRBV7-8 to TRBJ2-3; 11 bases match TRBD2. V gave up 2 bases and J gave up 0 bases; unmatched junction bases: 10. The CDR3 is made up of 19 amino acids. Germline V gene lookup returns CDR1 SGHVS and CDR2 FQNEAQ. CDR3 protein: CASSLRGLAETLSTDTQYF. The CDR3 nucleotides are TGTGCCAGCAGCTTACGGGGACTAGCGGAAACCCTGAGCACAGATACGCAGTATTTT.

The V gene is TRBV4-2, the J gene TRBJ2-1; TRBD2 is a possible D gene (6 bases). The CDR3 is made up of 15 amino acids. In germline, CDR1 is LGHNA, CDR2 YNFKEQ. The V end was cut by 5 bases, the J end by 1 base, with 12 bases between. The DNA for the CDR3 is TGTGCCAGCAGCGTCCGGGACTCGTCCTACAATGAGCAGTTCTTC. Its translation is CASSVRDSSYNEQFF.

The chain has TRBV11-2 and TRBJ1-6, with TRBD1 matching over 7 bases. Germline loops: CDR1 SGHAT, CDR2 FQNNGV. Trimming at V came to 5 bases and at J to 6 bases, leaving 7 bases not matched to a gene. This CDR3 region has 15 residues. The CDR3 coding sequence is TGTGCCAGCAGCCCCCAACAGGGGTCTAATTCACCCCTCCACTTT. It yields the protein CASSPQQGSNSPLHF.

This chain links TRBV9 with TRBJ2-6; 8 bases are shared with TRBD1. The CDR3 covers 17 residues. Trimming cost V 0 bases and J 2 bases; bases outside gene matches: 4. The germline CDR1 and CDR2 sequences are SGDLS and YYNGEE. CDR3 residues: CASSVASDRAGANVLTF. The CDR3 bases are TGTGCCAGCAGCGTAGCCTCGGACAGGGCTGGGGCCAACGTCCTGACTTTC.

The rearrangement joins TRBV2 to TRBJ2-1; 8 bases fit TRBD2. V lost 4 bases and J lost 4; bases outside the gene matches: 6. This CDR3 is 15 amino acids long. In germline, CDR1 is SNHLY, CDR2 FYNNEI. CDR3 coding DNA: TGTGCCAGCAGTGTCGGCGGGGGGCGATACAATGAGCAGTTCTTC. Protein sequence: CASSVGGGRYNEQFF.

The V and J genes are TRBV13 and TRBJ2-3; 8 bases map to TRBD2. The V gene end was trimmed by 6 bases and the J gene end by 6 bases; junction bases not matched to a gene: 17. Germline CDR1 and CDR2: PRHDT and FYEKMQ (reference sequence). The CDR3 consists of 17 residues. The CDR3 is CASSRGKEAGATDTQYF. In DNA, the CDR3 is TGTGCCAGCAGTCGCGGCAAAGAAGCGGGGGCTACGGATACGCAGTATTTT.

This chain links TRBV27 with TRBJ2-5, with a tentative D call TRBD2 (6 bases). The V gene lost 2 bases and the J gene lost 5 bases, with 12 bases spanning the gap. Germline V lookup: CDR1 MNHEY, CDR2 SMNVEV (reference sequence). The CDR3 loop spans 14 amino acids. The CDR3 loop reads CASSLDPAGETQYF. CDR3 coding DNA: TGTGCCAGCAGTTTAGATCCAGCGGGCGAGACCCAGTACTTC.

The CDR3 nucleotides are TGTGCCAGTAGTATTCGGACAGCCTGGGGCAATCAGCCCCAGCATTTT. Translating it yields CASSIRTAWGNQPQHF. J is TRBJ1-5 and V is TRBV19; D is possibly TRBD1 (6 bases). This CDR3 contains 16 residues. The V end lost 3 bases, the J end lost 2 bases, and 14 bases lay between the germline ends. In germline, CDR1 is LNHDA, CDR2 SQIVND (reference sequence).

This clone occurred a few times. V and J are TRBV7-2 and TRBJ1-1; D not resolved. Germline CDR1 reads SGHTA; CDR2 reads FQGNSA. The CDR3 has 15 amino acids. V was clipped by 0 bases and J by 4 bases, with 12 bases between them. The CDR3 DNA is TGTGCCAGCAGCTTAGCCCTCGTACTCGGCACTGAAGCTTTCTTT. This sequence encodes CASSLALVLGTEAFF.

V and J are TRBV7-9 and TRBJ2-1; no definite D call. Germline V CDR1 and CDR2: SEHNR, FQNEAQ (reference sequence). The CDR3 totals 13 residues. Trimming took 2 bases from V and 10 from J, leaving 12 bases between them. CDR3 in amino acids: CASSLPSPEEQFF. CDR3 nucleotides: TGTGCCAGCAGCTTACCTAGTCCCGAGGAGCAGTTCTTC.

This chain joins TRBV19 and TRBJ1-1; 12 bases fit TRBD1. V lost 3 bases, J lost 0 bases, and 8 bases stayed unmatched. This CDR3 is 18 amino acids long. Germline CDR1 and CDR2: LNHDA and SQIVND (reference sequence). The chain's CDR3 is CASSIEGTGGHMNTEAFF. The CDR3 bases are TGTGCCAGTAGTATTGAGGGGACAGGGGGCCATATGAACACTGAAGCTTTCTTT.

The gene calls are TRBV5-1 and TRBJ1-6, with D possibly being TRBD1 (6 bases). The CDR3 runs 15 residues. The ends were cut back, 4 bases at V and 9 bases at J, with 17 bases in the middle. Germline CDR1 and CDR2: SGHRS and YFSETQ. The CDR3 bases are TGCGCCAGCAGCCCGGGAACAGGGTCGGGTTCACCCCTCCACTTT. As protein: CASSPGTGSGSPLHF. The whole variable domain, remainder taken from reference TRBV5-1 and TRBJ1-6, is KAGVTQTPRYLIKTRGQQVTLSCSPISGHRSVSWYQQTPGQGLQFLFEYFSETQRNKGNFPGRFSGRQFSNSRSEMNVSTLELGDSALYLCASSPGTGSGSPLHFGNGTRLTVT.

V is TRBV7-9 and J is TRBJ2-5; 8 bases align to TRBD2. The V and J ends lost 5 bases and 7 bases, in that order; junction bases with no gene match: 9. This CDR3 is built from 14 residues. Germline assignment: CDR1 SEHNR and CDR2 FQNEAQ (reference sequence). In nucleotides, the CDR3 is TGTGCCAGCAGCCGCCCAGGGCGGGAGGCGACCCAGTACTTC. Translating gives CASSRPGREATQYF.

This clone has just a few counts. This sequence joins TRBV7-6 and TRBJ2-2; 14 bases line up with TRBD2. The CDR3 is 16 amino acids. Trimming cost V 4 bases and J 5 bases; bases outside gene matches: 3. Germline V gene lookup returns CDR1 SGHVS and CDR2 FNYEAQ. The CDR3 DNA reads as TGTGCCAGCAGCTCGACTAGCGGGAGGGGTACCGGGGAGCTGTTTTTT. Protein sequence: CASSSTSGRGTGELFF.